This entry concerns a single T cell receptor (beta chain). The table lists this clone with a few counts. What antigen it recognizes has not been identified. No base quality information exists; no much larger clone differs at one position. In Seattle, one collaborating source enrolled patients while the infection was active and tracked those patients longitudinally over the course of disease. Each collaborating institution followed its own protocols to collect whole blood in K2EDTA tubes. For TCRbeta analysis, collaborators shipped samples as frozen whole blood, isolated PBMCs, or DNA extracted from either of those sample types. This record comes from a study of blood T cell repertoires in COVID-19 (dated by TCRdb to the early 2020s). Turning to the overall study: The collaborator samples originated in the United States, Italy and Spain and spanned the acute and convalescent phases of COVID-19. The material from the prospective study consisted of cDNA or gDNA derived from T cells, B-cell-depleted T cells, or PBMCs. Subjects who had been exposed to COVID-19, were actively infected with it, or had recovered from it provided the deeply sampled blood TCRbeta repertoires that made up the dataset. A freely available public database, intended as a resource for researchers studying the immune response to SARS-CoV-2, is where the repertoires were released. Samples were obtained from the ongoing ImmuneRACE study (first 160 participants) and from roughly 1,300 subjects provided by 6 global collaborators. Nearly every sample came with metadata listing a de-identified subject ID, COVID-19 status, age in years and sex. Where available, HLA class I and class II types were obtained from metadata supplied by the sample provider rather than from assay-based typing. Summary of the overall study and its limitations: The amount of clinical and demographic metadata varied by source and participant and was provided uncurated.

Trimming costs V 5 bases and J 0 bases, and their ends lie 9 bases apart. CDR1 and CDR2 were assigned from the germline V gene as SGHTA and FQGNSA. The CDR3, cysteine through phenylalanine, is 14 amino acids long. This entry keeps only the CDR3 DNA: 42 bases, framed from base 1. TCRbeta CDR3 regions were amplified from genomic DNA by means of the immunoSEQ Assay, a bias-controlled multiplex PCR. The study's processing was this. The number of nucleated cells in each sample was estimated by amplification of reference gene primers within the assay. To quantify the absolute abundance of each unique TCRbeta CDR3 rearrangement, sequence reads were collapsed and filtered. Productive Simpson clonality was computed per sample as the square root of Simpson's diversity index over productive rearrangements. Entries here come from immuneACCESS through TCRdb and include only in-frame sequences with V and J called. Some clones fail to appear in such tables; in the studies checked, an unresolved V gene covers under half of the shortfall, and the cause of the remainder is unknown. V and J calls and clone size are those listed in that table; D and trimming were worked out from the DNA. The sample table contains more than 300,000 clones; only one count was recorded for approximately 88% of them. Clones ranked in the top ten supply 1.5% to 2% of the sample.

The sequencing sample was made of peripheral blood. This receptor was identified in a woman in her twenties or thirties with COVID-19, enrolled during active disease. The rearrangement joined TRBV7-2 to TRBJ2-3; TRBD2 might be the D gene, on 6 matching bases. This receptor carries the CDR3 CASSRDLSTDTQYF. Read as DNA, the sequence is TGTGCCAGCAGCCGGGACTTAAGCACAGATACGCAGTATTTT.